This T cell receptor beta chain appears in the sequencing data of a study of response to subunit inactivated influenza vaccine. TCRdb used MiXCR to reprocess the RT-PCR reads, holding one entry per CDR3 protein. The sample has more than 250,000 distinct CDR3 sequences, 21% seen once; the top ten hold about 10%. Overall study results and limits: Few additional T cells are recruited per seasonal influenza vaccination, authors suggested.

The CDR3 is 13 amino acids. Trimming took off 0 bases at V and 3 bases at J, with 5 bases between the two ends. In germline, CDR1 is SGHRS, CDR2 YFSETQ. This clonotype has ten or more counts. Its antigen is not identified. The TCR was taken from a man aged 50-75 years who received an inactivated influenza vaccine. The gene calls are TRBV5-1 and TRBJ2-3; D is possibly TRBD1 (5 bases). Sequencing was performed on PBMCs from blood, taken roughly 20 months after vaccination. The CDR3 bases are TGCGCCAGCAGCTTGGGACAGACAGATACGCAGTATTTT. Translated: CASSLGQTDTQYF.